The entry that follows covers one TCR beta chain sequence. This entry is derived from a study of blood T cell repertoires in COVID-19. V shed 4 bases, J shed 3 bases, and the junction held 11 bases outside the gene matches. Germline assignment: CDR1 LGHDT and CDR2 YNNKEL (reference sequence). This CDR3 comprises 18 residues. Assay used: immunoSEQ multiplex PCR; TCRdb lists only in-frame clones, some missing. The top ten clones hold 20% to 25% of a sample with fewer than 200,000 clones, around 90% of them seen once. This chain connects TRBV3-1 (or the pseudogene TRBV3-2) to TRBJ2-4, with 11 nucleotides matching TRBD1. The receptor's source is a man in his sixties with active or convalescent COVID-19. Sequenced: peripheral blood. This CDR3 is CASSPRDRGNSGKNIQYF. The CDR3 DNA reads as TGTGCCAGCAGCCCCAGGGACAGGGGGAACTCGGGCAAAAACATTCAGTACTTC.